The text below deals with one T cell receptor beta chain. In germline, CDR1 is GTSNPN, CDR2 SVGIG (reference sequence). CDR3 length: 14 residues. V dropped 3 bases and J dropped 1; count of bases not matched to a gene: 3. How the authors handled the data: Nucleated cell number was recorded as an estimate derived from reference gene primer amplification. The repertoire was sequenced with immunoSEQ multiplex PCR; TCRdb's copy has only in-frame clones and lacks some. Clone size and V and J calls were adopted from that table, with D and trimming inferred from the DNA. The table has around 190,000 clones, less than 90% seen once; the top ten hold over 6%. This entry belongs to a study of blood T cell repertoires in COVID-19. Seattle enrolled patients during active infection and tracked them longitudinally.

Sequenced: peripheral blood. The source of this sequence is a woman aged 65 to 85 with COVID-19, enrolled during active disease. This chain connects TRBV30 to TRBJ1-3, with 7 bases aligning to TRBD1. The CDR3 loop reads CAWREQGSGNTIYF. CDR3 DNA: TGTGCCTGGAGAGAACAGGGGTCTGGAAACACCATATATTTT.